The 7 T cell receptor beta chains given below trace back to one sample, sequenced in a study of blood T cell repertoires in COVID-19. The data were produced by immunoSEQ multiplex PCR, yet TCRdb's version contains in-frame clones alone and is incomplete. The sample shows 80,000 to 95,000 clones, 85% of them seen only once. The sequenced sample consisted of peripheral blood. The receptors originated from a man of 80 years or more with acute or convalescent COVID-19.

The chain uses TRBV5-6 and TRBJ2-1; 12 bases align to TRBD2. From germline, CDR1 is SGHDT and CDR2 YYEEEE. This CDR3 spans 17 amino acids. V lost 0 bases and J lost 4; bases outside the gene matches: 5. DNA for the CDR3: TGTGCCAGCAGCTTGGCGACTAGCGGGAGCGGTTACAATGAGCAGTTCTTC. The encoded protein is CASSLATSGSGYNEQFF.

The chain is built from TRBV5-1 and TRBJ1-2, with D unresolved. V was pared by 2 bases and J by 3 bases, with 8 bases between. Per the germline V gene, CDR1 is SGHRS and CDR2 is YFSETQ. The CDR3 consists of 13 residues. The CDR3 spells CASSFYPDYGYTF. The CDR3 DNA is TGCGCCAGCAGCTTTTACCCGGACTATGGCTACACCTTC.

The rearrangement uses TRBV15 and TRBJ1-5; D is unclear. The germline V gene encodes CDR1 LNHNV and CDR2 YYDKDF (reference sequence). The V gene lost 1 base and the J gene lost 6 bases, with 10 bases spanning the gap. The CDR3 extends over 14 amino acids. The CDR3 sequence: CATSRASSGQPQHF. The CDR3 nucleotides are TGTGCCACCAGCAGAGCTTCCTCGGGTCAGCCCCAGCATTTT.

The J gene is TRBJ1-2, the V gene TRBV5-1; a weak D match, TRBD1 (5 bases). V lost 0 bases and J lost 8, with 11 bases in between. Germline lookup yields CDR1 SGHRS and CDR2 YFSETQ. The CDR3 loop spans 13 amino acids. CDR3 bases: TGCGCCAGCAGCTTGGAGGGGTCGCGGGGCTACACCTTC. Translating it yields CASSLEGSRGYTF.

The J gene is TRBJ2-7, the V gene TRBV28, with D possibly being TRBD1 (5 bases). V was cut by 4 bases and J by 5 bases, with 15 bases left in between. The CDR3 covers 14 residues. In germline, CDR1 is MDHEN, CDR2 SYDVKM. The CDR3 loop reads CASSYRQNIHEQYF. CDR3 in DNA: TGTGCCAGCAGTTACAGACAGAATATCCACGAGCAGTACTTC.

This clone appeared a single time. The chain combines TRBV27 with TRBJ2-7; D not certain. Trimming shortened V by 7 bases and J by 1 base, and 11 bases separated the two germline ends. The CDR3 has 13 residues. Looked up from germline, CDR1 is MNHEY and CDR2 is SMNVEV (reference sequence). The CDR3 nucleotides read TGTGCCAGCACCTCGGCTAGGTCCTACGAGCAGTACTTC. As protein: CASTSARSYEQYF.

This clone was found a few times. V usage is TRBV14 and J usage is TRBJ1-2, with D possibly matching TRBD1 (6 bases). There are 15 residues in the CDR3. V lost 4 bases to trimming and J lost 0 bases, with 12 bases between them. Germline CDR1 is SGHDN and CDR2 is FVKESK. CDR3 bases: TGTGCCAGCAGCCCCAGGACAGATTCTAACTATGGCTACACCTTC. This codes for CASSPRTDSNYGYTF.